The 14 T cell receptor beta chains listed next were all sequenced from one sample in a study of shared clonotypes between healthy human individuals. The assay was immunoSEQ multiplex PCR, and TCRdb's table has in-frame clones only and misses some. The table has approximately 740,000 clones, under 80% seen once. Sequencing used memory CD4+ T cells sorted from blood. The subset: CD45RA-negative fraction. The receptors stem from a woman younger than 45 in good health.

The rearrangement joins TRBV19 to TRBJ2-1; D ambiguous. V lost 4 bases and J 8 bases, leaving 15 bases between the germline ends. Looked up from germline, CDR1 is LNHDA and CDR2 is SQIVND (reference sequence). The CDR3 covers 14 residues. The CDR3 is CASSTFSSNYEQFF. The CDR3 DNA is TGTGCCAGTAGTACCTTCTCAAGTAACTATGAGCAGTTCTTC. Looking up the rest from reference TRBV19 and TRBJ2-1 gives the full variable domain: DGGITQSPKYLFRKEGQNVTLSCEQNLNHDAMYWYRQDPGQGLRLIYYSQIVNDFQKGDIAEGYSVSREKKESFPLTVTSAQKNPTAFYLCASSTFSSNYEQFFGPGTRLTVL.

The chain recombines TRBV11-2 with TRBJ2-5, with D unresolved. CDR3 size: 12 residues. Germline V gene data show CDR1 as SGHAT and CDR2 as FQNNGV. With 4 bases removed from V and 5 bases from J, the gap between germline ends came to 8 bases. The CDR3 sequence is CASSSESETQYF. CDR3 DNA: TGTGCCAGCAGCTCCGAGAGCGAGACCCAGTACTTC.

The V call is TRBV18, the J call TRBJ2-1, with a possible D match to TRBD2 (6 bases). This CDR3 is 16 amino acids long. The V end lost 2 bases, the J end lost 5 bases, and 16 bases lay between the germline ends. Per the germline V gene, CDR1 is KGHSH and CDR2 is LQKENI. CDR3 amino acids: CASSPGAWTINNEQFF. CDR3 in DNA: TGTGCCAGCTCACCAGGAGCATGGACTATTAACAATGAGCAGTTCTTC.

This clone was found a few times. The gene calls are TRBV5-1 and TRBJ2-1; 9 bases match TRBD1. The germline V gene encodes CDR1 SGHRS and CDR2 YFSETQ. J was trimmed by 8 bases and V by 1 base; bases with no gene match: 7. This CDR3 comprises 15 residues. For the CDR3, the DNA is TGCGCCAGCAGCTTGCTGACAGGGGGGCACGATGAGCAGTTCTTC. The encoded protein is CASSLLTGGHDEQFF.

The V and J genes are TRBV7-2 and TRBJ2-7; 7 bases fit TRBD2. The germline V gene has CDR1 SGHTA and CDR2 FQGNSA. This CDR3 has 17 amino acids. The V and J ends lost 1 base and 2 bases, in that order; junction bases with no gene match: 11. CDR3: CASSLVWGAGSAYEQYF. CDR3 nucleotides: TGTGCCAGCAGCTTAGTGTGGGGAGCGGGGAGCGCCTACGAGCAGTACTTC.

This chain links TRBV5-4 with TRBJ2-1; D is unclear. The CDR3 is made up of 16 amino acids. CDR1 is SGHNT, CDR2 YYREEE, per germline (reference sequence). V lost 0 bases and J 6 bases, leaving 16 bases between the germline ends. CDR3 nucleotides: TGTGCCAGCAGCTTGGCTCCGGTATCCGAGATCAATGAGCAGTTCTTC. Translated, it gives CASSLAPVSEINEQFF.

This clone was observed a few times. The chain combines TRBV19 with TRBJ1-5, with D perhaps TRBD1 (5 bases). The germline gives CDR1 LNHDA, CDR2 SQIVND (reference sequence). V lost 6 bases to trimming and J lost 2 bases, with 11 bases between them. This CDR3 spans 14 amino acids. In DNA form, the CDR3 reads TGTGCCAGTAGGGCCGGGGGGGGCAATCAGCCCCAGCATTTT. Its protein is CASRAGGGNQPQHF.

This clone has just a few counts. The CDR3 here is CSVTQVYSNQPQHF. The DNA of the CDR3 is TGCAGCGTGACACAGGTTTATAGCAATCAGCCCCAGCATTTT. V gene TRBV29-1 combines with J gene TRBJ1-5, with a tentative D call TRBD1 (5 bases). Between the trimmed V and J ends, which lost 6 bases and 0 bases, there was a span of 12 bases. This CDR3 is 14 amino acids long. Per the germline V gene, CDR1 is SQVTM and CDR2 is ANQGSEA.

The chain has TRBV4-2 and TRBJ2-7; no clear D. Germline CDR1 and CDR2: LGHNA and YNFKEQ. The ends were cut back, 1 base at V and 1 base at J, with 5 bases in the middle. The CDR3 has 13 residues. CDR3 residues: CASSQVGSYEQYF. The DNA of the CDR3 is TGTGCCAGCAGCCAAGTGGGTTCCTACGAGCAGTACTTC.

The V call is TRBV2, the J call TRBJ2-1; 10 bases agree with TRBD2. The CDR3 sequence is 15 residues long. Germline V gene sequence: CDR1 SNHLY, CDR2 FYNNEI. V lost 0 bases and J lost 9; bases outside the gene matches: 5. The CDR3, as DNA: TGTGCCAGCAGTGAAGCTGAAGCGGGAGGGTTTGAGCAGTTCTTC. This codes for CASSEAEAGGFEQFF.

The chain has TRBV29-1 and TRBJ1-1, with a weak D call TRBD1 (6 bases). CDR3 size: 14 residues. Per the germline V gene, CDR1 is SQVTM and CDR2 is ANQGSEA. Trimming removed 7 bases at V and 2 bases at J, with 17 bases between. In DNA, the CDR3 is TGCAGCGGGGGGCCCGACGGAACCAACACTGAAGCTTTCTTT. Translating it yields CSGGPDGTNTEAFF.

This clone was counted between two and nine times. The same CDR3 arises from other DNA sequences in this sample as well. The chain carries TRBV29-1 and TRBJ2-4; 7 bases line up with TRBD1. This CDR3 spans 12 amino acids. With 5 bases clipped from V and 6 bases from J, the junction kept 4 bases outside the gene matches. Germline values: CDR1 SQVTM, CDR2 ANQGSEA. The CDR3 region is CSVRQGGNIQYF. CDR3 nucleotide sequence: TGCAGCGTTCGACAGGGCGGAAACATTCAGTACTTC.

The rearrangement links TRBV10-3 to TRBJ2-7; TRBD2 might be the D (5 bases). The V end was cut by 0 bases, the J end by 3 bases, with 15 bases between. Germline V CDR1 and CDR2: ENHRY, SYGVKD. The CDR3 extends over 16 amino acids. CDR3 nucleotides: TGTGCCATCAGTGAGTCAGCCCCGGGGAGAAGCTACGAGCAGTACTTC. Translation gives CAISESAPGRSYEQYF.

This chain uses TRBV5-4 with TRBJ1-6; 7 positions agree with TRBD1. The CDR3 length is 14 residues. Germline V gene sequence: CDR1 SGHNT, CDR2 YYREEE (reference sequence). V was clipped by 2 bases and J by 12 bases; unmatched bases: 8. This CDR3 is CASSLDYRGRPLHF. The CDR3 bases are TGTGCCAGCAGCTTAGACTACAGGGGTCGACCCCTCCACTTT.